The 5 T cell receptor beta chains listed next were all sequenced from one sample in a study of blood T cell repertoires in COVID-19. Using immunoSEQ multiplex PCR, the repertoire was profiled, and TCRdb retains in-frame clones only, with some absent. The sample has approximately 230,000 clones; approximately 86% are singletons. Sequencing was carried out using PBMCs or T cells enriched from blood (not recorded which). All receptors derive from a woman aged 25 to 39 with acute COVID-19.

The CDR3 protein is CATGTGGFGELFF. Written as DNA, the CDR3 is TGTGCCACAGGGACAGGGGGCTTCGGGGAGCTGTTTTTT. V and J are TRBV24-1 and TRBJ2-2, with TRBD1 matching 12 bases. Germline CDR1 reads KGHDR; CDR2 reads SFDVKD. The CDR3 sequence is 13 residues long. V trimming: 10 bases; J trimming: 7 bases; junction bases outside the gene matches: 3.

This CDR3 reads CASRDGQGRAYEQYF. In nucleotides, the CDR3 is TGTGCCAGCAGGGACGGACAGGGAAGAGCCTACGAGCAGTACTTC. V is TRBV2 and J is TRBJ2-7; 8 bases map to TRBD1. Germline V CDR1 and CDR2: SNHLY, FYNNEI. This CDR3 contains 15 residues. V was clipped by 6 bases and J by 2 bases; unmatched bases: 9. Together with reference TRBV2 and TRBJ2-7, the CDR3 gives the full variable domain: EPEVTQTPSHQVTQMGQEVILRCVPISNHLYFYWYRQILGQKVEFLVSFYNNEISEKSEIFDDQFSVERPDGSNFTLKIRSTKLEDSAMYFCASRDGQGRAYEQYFGPGTRLTVT.

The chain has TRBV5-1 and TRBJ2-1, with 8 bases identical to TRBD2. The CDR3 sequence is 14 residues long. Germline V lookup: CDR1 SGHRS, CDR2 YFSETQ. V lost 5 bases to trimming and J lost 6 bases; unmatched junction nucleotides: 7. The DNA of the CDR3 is TGCGCCAGCAGACCGGCGGGGGGTATCAATGAGCAGTTCTTC. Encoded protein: CASRPAGGINEQFF.

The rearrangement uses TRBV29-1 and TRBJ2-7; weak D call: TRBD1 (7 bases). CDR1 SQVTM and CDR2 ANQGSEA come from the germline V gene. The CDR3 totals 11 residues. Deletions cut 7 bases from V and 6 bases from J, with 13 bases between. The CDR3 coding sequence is TGCAGCGCGGGGGACAGCGGCGAGCAGTACTTC. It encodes CSAGDSGEQYF.

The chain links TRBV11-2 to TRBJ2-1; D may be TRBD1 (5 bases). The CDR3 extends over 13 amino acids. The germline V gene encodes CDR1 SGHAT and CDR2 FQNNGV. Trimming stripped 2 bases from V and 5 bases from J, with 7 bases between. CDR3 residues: CASSLRQNNEQFF. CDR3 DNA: TGTGCCAGCAGCTTAAGACAGAACAATGAGCAGTTCTTC.